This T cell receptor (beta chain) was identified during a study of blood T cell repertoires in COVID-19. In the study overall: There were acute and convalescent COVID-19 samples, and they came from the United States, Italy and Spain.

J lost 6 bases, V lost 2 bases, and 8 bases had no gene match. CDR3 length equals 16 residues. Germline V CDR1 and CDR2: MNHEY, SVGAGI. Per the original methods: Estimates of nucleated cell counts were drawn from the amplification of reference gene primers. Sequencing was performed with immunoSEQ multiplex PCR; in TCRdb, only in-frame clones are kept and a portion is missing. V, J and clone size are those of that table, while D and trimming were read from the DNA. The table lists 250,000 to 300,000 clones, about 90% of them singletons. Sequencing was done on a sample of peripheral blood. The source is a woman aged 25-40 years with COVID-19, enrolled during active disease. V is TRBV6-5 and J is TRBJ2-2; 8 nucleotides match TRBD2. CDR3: CASSYGPAGEAGELFF. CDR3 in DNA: TGTGCCAGCAGTTACGGGCCAGCGGGAGAGGCCGGGGAGCTGTTTTTT.